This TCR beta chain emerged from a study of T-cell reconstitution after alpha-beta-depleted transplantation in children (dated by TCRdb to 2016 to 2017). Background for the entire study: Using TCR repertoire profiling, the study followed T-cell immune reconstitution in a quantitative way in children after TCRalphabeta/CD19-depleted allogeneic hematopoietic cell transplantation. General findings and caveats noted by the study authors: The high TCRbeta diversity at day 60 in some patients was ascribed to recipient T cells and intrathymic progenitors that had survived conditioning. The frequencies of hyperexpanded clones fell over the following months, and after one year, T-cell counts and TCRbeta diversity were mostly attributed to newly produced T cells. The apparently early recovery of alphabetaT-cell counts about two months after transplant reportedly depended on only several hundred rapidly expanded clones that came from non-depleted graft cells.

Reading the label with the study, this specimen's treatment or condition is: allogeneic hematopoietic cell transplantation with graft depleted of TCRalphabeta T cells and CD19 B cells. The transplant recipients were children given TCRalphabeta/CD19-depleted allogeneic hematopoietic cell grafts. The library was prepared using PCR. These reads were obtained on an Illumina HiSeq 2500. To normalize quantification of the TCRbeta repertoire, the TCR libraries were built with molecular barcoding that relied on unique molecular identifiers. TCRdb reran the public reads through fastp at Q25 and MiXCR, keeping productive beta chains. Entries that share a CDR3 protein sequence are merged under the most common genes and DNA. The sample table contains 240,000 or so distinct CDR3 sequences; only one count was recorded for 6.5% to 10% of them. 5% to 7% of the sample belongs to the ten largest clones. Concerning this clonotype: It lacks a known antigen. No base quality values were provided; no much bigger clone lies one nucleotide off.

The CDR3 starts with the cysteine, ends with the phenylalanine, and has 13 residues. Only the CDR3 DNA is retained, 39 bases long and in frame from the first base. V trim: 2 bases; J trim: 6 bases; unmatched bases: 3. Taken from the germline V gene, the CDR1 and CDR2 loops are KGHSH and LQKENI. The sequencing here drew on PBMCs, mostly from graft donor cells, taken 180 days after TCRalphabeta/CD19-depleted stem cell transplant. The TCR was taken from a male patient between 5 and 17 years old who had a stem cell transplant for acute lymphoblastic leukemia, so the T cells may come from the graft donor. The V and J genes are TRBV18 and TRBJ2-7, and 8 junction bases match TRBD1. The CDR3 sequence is CASSPVDRGEQYF. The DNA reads TGTGCCAGCTCACCAGTAGACAGGGGCGAGCAGTACTTC.